A selection of T cell receptor beta chains follows, all from one sample in a study of blood T cell repertoires in COVID-19. Assay used: immunoSEQ multiplex PCR; TCRdb lists only in-frame clones, some missing. The sample has about 200,000 clones; about nine tenths are singletons. Sequenced input: peripheral blood. Receptors originate from a man at least 80 years old with acute or convalescent COVID-19. Each CDR3 is given with its conserved first and last residue. The D gene is left open where the match is weak. Clone size appears in some rows only: once, few, many, or a class for an expanded clone.

NA	NA	TRBV11-2	TRBJ2-3	TGTGCCAGCAGCTTTGGTCTACTTAGTAGCACAGATACGCAGTATTTT	CASSFGLLSSTDTQYF
once	NA	TRBV5-1	TRBJ1-5	TGCGCCAGCAGCTTGGGGGGAGTAAACAATCAGCCCCAGCATTTT	CASSLGGVNNQPQHF
NA	NA	TRBV19	TRBJ2-2	TGTGCCAGTAGTTCCCGGGGGGCCGTCACCGGGGAGCTGTTTTTT	CASSSRGAVTGELFF
NA	NA	TRBV10-3	TRBJ1-5	TGTGCCATCAGTGAGTCGGGAGGAGGGGTTAGCAATCAGCCCCAGCATTTT	CAISESGGGVSNQPQHF
once	NA	TRBV11-2	TRBJ2-5	TGTGCCAGCAGGAGTTGGGGCAGCATCCAAGAGACCCAGTACTTC	CASRSWGSIQETQYF
NA	TRBD1	TRBV5-1	TRBJ2-7	TGCGCCAGCAGCTTGGGGGACAGGGCCCCCGAGCAGTACTTC	CASSLGDRAPEQYF
NA	TRBD1	TRBV6-6	TRBJ2-7	TGTGCCAGCAGTGGAGGACAGGGTGTGTACGAGCAGTACTTC	CASSGGQGVYEQYF
NA	NA	TRBV6-1	TRBJ2-1	TGTGCCAGCAGTGAAGGGACAGCCCGAGGGTACAATGAGCAGTTCTTC	CASSEGTARGYNEQFF
many	NA	TRBV9	TRBJ2-1	TGTGCCAGCAGCCTTTTCCCCAATGAGCAGTTCTTC	CASSLFPNEQFF
NA	TRBD1	TRBV6-5	TRBJ1-1	TGTGCCAGCAGCCGGGACAGGGTTCGGAACACTGAAGCTTTCTTT	CASSRDRVRNTEAFF
NA	NA	TRBV19	TRBJ1-1	TGTGCCAGTAGTATCATGGGGCGGGGTTCGAACACTGAAGCTTTCTTT	CASSIMGRGSNTEAFF
NA	TRBD2	TRBV19	TRBJ2-1	TGTGCCAGTAGCATGGATACTAGCGGGTGGGAGAATGAGCAGTTCTTC	CASSMDTSGWENEQFF
once	TRBD1	TRBV19	TRBJ1-1	TGTGCCAGTGCCCCGGGGGACAGGGGGTTCAACACTGAAGCTTTCTTT	CASAPGDRGFNTEAFF
NA	NA	TRBV19	TRBJ1-2	TGTGCCAGTAGTATATCAAGGGGTAACTATGGCTACACCTTC	CASSISRGNYGYTF
NA	TRBD2	TRBV3-1/TRBV3-2	TRBJ2-4	TGTGCCAGCAGCCAAACTAGCGGGAGTCCTATAGCCAAAAACATTCAGTACTTC	CASSQTSGSPIAKNIQYF
NA	NA	TRBV6-5	TRBJ2-3	TGTGCCAGCCGAGGGTTTCGCACAGATACGCAGTATTTT	CASRGFRTDTQYF
NA	TRBD1	TRBV7-2	TRBJ1-3	TGTGCCAGCAGCTTGACAGGGAATACTGGAAACACCATATATTTT	CASSLTGNTGNTIYF
few	TRBD1	TRBV18	TRBJ1-5	TGTGCCAGCTCACTAGGACAGGGCCCAGTCAATCAGCCCCAGCATTTT	CASSLGQGPVNQPQHF
NA	TRBD2	TRBV11-3	TRBJ2-1	TGTGCCAGCAGAGCGGGAGGGTCCTACAATGAGCAGTTCTTC	CASRAGGSYNEQFF
NA	NA	TRBV28	TRBJ1-2	TGTGCCAGCAGTTTTGGGGGGGCAACCACCTATGGCTACACCTTC	CASSFGGATTYGYTF
NA	TRBD1	TRBV7-6	TRBJ2-3	TGTGCCAGCAGCTTAAACGGACAGGGGTTAGATACGCAGTATTTT	CASSLNGQGLDTQYF
NA	TRBD1	TRBV30	TRBJ1-4	TGTGCCTGGAGTCCCTCAGGGGGCGGAAAACTGTTTTTT	CAWSPSGGGKLFF
NA	NA	TRBV19	TRBJ1-1	TGTGCCAGTAGTATCTTGGGGAGGACTGAAGCTTTCTTT	CASSILGRTEAFF
once	NA	TRBV19	TRBJ2-1	TGTGCCAGTAGTATAGTAGGAACAGGGATAGCATACAATGAGCAGTTCTTC	CASSIVGTGIAYNEQFF
NA	NA	TRBV18	TRBJ2-7	TGTGCCAGCTCACCGCGCCTCACCTTAGGGGTCGAGCAGTACTTC	CASSPRLTLGVEQYF
NA	NA	TRBV16	TRBJ2-1	TGTGCCAGCCTCCCCCCCACGGGGTTTGGTGAGCAGTTCTTC	CASLPPTGFGEQFF
NA	NA	TRBV29-1	TRBJ2-1	TGCAGCGTTGGCAGGGGAGACAATGAGCAGTTCTTC	CSVGRGDNEQFF
few	NA	TRBV18	TRBJ1-4	TGTGCCAGCTCGCTTCAGGGAAATGAAAAACTGTTTTTT	CASSLQGNEKLFF
once	TRBD2	TRBV28	TRBJ2-1	TGTGCCAGCACTCCCGGGGGGTATGAGCAGTTCTTC	CASTPGGYEQFF
NA	NA	TRBV28	TRBJ1-3	TGTGCCAGCGTTAAGGGAGGATCTGGAAACACCATATATTTT	CASVKGGSGNTIYF
NA	NA	TRBV9	TRBJ2-5	TGTGCCAGCAGCGTACTCCCTGGGGGGGAGACCCAGTACTTC	CASSVLPGGETQYF
NA	TRBD1	TRBV2	TRBJ2-7	TGTGCCAGCAGTGAACGGGACAGCAGTCACGAGCAGTACTTC	CASSERDSSHEQYF
NA	TRBD1	TRBV16	TRBJ1-6	TGTGCCAGCAGCCAATTTCCCGCAGGGGGAAGCTCACCCCTCCACTTT	CASSQFPAGGSSPLHF
NA	NA	TRBV4-1	TRBJ1-4	TGCGCCAGCAGCCAAGAACGAGGAGCAACTAATGAAAAACTGTTTTTT	CASSQERGATNEKLFF
NA	TRBD2	TRBV15	TRBJ2-7	TGTGCCACCAGCAGAGTCACGGCGGGAGTGGGCGAGCAGTACTTC	CATSRVTAGVGEQYF
NA	TRBD1	TRBV18	TRBJ1-3	TGTGCCAGCTCACCAGTAGTCTTGTCCGGCGGACAGGGGGCCAACTCTGGAAACACCATATATTTT	CASSPVVLSGGQGANSGNTIYF
NA	NA	TRBV5-1	TRBJ2-3	TGCGCCAGCAGCACCTACAGGGGCACAGATACGCAGTATTTT	CASSTYRGTDTQYF
NA	TRBD1	TRBV4-1	TRBJ1-6	TGCGCCAGCAGCCCGGGACAGGGGGCAGGTAATTCACCCCTCCACTTT	CASSPGQGAGNSPLHF
NA	NA	TRBV27	TRBJ2-1	TGTGCCAGCAGTTCAGCCGGGACTGGGTACAATGAGCAGTTCTTC	CASSSAGTGYNEQFF
NA	NA	TRBV9	TRBJ1-6	TGTGCCAGCAGCGTACAGGGAGGGAGTTCACCCCTCCACTTT	CASSVQGGSSPLHF
NA	NA	TRBV27	TRBJ2-1	TGTGCCAGTAAACCGGCAGGGGTCCACAATGAGCAGTTCTTC	CASKPAGVHNEQFF
few	NA	TRBV5-4	TRBJ1-1	TGTGCCAGCAGCTTGGCGGGTGGGAGTGAAGCTTTCTTT	CASSLAGGSEAFF
NA	TRBD2	TRBV7-2	TRBJ2-1	TGTGCCAGCAGCGGCGGGAGAGGAACCTACAATGAGCAGTTCTTC	CASSGGRGTYNEQFF
NA	TRBD2	TRBV10-3	TRBJ2-1	TGTGCCATCAGTGAGTGGGCTAGCGGGAGGCCTTTCAATGAGCAGTTCTTC	CAISEWASGRPFNEQFF
NA	NA	TRBV19	TRBJ1-2	TGTGCCAGTAGTACCATCGACAGCTCCGCTAACTATGGCTACACCTTC	CASSTIDSSANYGYTF
NA	TRBD1	TRBV11-2	TRBJ2-6	TGTGCCAGCAGCCTTAACAGGGGCTCTGGGGCCAACGTCCTGACTTTC	CASSLNRGSGANVLTF
NA	NA	TRBV21-1	TRBJ2-7	TGTGCCAGCAGCAAACTGGGGGGCCCCCATCGGGGGGACGAGCAGTACTTC	CASSKLGGPHRGDEQYF
NA	NA	TRBV19	TRBJ1-5	TGTGCCAGTAGCCCAACCGGGGAGGGAGACAATCAGCCCCAGCATTTT	CASSPTGEGDNQPQHF
NA	NA	TRBV7-3	TRBJ2-3	TGTGCCAGCAGCTTAACGATAGCCACAGATACGCAGTATTTT	CASSLTIATDTQYF
NA	TRBD1	TRBV5-1	TRBJ1-6	TGCGCCAGCAGCCGTGGGACAGGGAATTCACCCCTCCACTTT	CASSRGTGNSPLHF
NA	NA	TRBV5-7	TRBJ1-2	TGTGCCACCAGTGGTTACAGCCAGTTTTATAACTATGGCTACACCTTC	CATSGYSQFYNYGYTF
once	TRBD1	TRBV19	TRBJ1-5	TGTGCCAGTAGTATACGACAGGGGAATCAGCCCCAGCATTTT	CASSIRQGNQPQHF
once	NA	TRBV27	TRBJ2-3	TGTGCCAGCAGTCCGCGCCGACAGGGCACAGATACGCAGTATTTT	CASSPRRQGTDTQYF